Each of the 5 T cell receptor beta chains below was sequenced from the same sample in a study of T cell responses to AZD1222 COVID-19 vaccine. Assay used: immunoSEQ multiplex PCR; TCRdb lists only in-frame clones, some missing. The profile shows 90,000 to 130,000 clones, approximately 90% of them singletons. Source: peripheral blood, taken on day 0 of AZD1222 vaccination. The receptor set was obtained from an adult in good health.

The CDR3 protein is CASSLDRGLTDTQYF. The CDR3 DNA is TGTGCCAGCAGCCTTGACAGGGGCCTCACAGATACGCAGTATTTT. V usage is TRBV5-4 and J usage is TRBJ2-3; 8 bases line up with TRBD1. This CDR3 is 15 amino acids long. Germline CDR1 and CDR2: SGHNT and YYREEE (reference sequence). V was clipped by 4 bases and J by 2 bases; unmatched bases: 6.

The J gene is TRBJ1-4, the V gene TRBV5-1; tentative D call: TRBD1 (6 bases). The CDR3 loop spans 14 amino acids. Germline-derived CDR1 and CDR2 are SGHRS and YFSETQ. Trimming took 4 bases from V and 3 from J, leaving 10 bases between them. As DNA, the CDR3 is TGCGCCAGCAGCCAAAGACAGGCTAATGAAAAACTGTTTTTT. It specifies CASSQRQANEKLFF.

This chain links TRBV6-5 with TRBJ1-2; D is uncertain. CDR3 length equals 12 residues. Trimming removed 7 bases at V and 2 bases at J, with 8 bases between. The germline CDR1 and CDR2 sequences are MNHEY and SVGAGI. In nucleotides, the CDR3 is TGTGCCAGCACTGGCAGCAACTATGGCTACACCTTC. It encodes CASTGSNYGYTF.

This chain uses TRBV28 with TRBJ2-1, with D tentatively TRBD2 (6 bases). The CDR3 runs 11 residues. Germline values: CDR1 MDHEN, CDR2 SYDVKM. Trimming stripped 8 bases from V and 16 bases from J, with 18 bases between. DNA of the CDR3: TGTGCCAGCCGGTCTAGCGCCTCGGAATTCTTC. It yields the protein CASRSSASEFF. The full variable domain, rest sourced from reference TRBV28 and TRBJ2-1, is DVKVTQSSRYLVKRTGEKVFLECVQDMDHENMFWYRQDPGLGLRLIYFSYDVKMKEKGDIPEGYSVSREKKERFSLILESASTNQTSMYLCASRSSASEFFGPGTRLTVL.

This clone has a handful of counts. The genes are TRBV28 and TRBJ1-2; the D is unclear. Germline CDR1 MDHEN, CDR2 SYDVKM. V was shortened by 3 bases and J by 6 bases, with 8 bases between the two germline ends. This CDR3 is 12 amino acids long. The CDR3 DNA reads TGTGCCAGCAGTTTGGAGCCCGATGGCTACACCTTC. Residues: CASSLEPDGYTF.